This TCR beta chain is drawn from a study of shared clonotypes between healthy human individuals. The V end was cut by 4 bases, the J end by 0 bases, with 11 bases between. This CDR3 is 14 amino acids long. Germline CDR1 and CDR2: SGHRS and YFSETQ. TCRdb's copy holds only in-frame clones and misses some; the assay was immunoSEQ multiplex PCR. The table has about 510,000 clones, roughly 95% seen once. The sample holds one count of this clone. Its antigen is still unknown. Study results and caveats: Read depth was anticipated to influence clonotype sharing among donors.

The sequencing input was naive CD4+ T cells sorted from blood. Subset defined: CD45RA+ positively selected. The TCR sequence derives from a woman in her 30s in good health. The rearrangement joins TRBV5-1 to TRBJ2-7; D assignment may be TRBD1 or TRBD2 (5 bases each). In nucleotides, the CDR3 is TGCGCCAGCAGCGTGGGACGGAACTCCTACGAGCAGTACTTC. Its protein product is CASSVGRNSYEQYF.